This T cell receptor (beta chain) was identified during a study of T-cell reconstitution after alpha-beta-depleted transplantation in children. Study-wide results and limits: The study traced high day-60 TCRbeta diversity in some patients to surviving recipient T cells and thymic progenitors. Expanded graft clones, several hundred of them, were reportedly the source of alpha-beta T cells about two months after transplant. The main origin of T-cell counts and diversity one year after transplant was newly produced T cells.

Comment on this clonotype: Its antigen is not known.

TCRbeta library preparation incorporated unique molecular identifiers. TCRdb reprocessed the PCR reads via MiXCR and lists one record per CDR3 protein. The sample records roughly 50,000 distinct CDR3 sequences, roughly 46% being singletons. The germline V gene has CDR1 MNHEY and CDR2 SVGAGI. V lost 0 bases and J 2 bases, leaving 9 bases between the germline ends. CDR3 length: 15 residues. The source is a male patient under 18 who had a stem cell transplant for acute lymphoblastic leukemia, so the T cells may come from the graft donor. The input for sequencing was PBMCs, mostly from graft donor cells, taken 360 days after TCRalphabeta/CD19-depleted stem cell transplant. J is TRBJ2-3 and V is TRBV6-5; no definite D call. CDR3 bases: TGTGCCAGCAGTTACTCAAGGTCTTTCACAGATACGCAGTATTTT. Translated: CASSYSRSFTDTQYF.